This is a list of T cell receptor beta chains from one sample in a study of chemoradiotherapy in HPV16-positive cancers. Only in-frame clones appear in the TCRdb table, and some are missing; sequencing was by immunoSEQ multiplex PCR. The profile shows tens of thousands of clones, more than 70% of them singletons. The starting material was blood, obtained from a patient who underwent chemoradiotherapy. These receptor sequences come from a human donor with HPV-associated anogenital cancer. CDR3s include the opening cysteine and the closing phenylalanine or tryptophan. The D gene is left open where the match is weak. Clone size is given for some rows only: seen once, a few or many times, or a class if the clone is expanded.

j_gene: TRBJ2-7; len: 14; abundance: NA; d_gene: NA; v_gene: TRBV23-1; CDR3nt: TGCGCCAGCAGTCAATATTCCGATGGGTGCGAGCAGTACTTC; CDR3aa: CASSQYSDGCEQYF
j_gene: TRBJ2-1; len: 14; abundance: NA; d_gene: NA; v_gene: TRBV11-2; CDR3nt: TGTGCCAGCAGCCGCGAGTCCGCCGACAATGAGCAGTTCTTC; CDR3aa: CASSRESADNEQFF
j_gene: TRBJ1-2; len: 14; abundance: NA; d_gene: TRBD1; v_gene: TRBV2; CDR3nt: TGTGCCAGCACCGGACAGGAGTTTAACTATGGCTACACCTTC; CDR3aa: CASTGQEFNYGYTF
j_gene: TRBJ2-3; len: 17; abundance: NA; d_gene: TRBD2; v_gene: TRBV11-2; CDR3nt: TGTGCCAGCAGCTTAGATCGCGGCGGGAGGAGGTCAGATACGCAGTATTTT; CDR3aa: CASSLDRGGRRSDTQYF
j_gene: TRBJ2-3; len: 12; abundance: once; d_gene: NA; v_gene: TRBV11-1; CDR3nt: TGTGCCAGCAGCCGCGATACAGATACGCAGTATTTT; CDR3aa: CASSRDTDTQYF
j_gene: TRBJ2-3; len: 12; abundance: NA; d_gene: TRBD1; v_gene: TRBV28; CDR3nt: TGTGCCAGCAGTCAGACAGGGCGGACGCAGTATTTT; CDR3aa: CASSQTGRTQYF
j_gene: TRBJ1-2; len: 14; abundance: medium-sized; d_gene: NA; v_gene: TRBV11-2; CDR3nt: TGTGCCAGCAGCTTAGACATAATTGGTTATGGCTACACCTTC; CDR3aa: CASSLDIIGYGYTF
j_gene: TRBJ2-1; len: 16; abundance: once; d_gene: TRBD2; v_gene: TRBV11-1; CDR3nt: TGTGCCAGCAGCTTACTAAGCGGGAATCTATACAATGAGCAGTTCTTC; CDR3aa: CASSLLSGNLYNEQFF
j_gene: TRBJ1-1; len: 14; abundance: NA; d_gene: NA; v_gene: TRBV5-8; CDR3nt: TGTGCCAGCAGCTTGGGCAGGGAGAACAGCCAAGCTTTCTTT; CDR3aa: CASSLGRENSQAFF
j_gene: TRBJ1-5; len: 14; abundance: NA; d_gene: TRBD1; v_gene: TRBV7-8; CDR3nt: TGTGCCAGCAGCTTAGGGGGACAGGGTCTGCCCCAGCATTTT; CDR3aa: CASSLGGQGLPQHF
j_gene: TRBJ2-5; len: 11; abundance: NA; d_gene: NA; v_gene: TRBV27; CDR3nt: TGTGCCAGCAGCACCGGAGAGACCCAGTACTTC; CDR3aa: CASSTGETQYF
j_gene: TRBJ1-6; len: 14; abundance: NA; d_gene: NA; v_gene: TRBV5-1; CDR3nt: TGCGCCAGCAGCTTGGAGCAGTATAATTCACCCCTCCACTTT; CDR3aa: CASSLEQYNSPLHF
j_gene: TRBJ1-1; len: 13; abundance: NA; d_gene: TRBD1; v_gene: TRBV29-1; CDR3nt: TGCAGCGTTGAAGGACAGGGAGCCACTGAAGCTTTCTTT; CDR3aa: CSVEGQGATEAFF
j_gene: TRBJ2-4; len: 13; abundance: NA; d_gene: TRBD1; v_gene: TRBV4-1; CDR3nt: TGCGCCAGCAGCCCGGGACAGGGAAACATTCAGTACTTC; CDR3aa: CASSPGQGNIQYF
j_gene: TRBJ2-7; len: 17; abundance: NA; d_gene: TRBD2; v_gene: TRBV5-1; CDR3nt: TGCGCCAGCAGCTCAGAACGGCGGGCTAGCGGGAGATACGAGCAGTACTTC; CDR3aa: CASSSERRASGRYEQYF
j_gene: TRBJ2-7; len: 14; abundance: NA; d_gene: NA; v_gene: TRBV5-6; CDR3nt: TGTGCCAGCAGCTTACGGAGGATTTTGGGCGAGCAGTACTTC; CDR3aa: CASSLRRILGEQYF
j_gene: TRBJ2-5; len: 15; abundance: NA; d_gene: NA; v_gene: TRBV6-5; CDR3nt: TGTGCTAGCAGTTCCCCGGACCGGGGCGGGGAGACCCAGTACTTC; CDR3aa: CASSSPDRGGETQYF
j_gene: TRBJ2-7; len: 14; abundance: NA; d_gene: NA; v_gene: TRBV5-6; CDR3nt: TGTGCCAGCAGCTTGGTCGCAGGTACCTACGAGCAGTACTTC; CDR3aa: CASSLVAGTYEQYF
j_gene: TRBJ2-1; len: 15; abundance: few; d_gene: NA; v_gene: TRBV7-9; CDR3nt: TGTGCCAGCAGCCCAGGGGTTGGGGGCTACAATGAGCAGTTCTTC; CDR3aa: CASSPGVGGYNEQFF
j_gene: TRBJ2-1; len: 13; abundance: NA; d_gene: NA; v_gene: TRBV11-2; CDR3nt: TGTGCCAGCAGCCAGAATAATTACAATGAGCAGTTCTTC; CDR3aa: CASSQNNYNEQFF
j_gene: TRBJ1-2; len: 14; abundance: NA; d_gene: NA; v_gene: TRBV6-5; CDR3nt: TGTGCCAGCACCCCGGACCTTACGAGCTATGGCTACACCTTC; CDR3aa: CASTPDLTSYGYTF
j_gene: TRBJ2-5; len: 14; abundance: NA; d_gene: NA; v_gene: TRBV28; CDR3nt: TGTGCCAGCAGTTTCGTGGGGGGCACAGAGACCCAGTACTTC; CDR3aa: CASSFVGGTETQYF
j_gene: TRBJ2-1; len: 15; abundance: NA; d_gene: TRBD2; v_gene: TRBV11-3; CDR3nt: TGTGCCAGCAGCTTCGGCGGGGGGGCATACAATGAGCAGTTCTTC; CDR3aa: CASSFGGGAYNEQFF
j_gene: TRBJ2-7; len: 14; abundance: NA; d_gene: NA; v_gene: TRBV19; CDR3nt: TGTGCCAGTAGTCCCCCCGGGACGCCGGACGAGCAGTACTTC; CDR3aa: CASSPPGTPDEQYF
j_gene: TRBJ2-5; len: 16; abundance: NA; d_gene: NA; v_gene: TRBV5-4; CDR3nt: TGTGCCAGCAGCTCGACTGGGACGTCAGGGTGGGAGACCCAGTACTTC; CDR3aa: CASSSTGTSGWETQYF
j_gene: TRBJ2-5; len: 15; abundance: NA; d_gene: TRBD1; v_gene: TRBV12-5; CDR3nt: TGTGCTAGTGGTTCGGGGGACAGGGAATCGGAGACCCAGTACTTC; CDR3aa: CASGSGDRESETQYF
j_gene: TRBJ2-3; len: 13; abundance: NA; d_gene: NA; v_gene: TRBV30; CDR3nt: TGTGCCTGGAGTGGCAGGGGAACAGATACGCAGTATTTT; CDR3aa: CAWSGRGTDTQYF
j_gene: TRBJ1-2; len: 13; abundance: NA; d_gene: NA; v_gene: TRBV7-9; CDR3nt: TGTGCCAGCAGCTTAGGTACCGGCTATGGCTACACCTTC; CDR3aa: CASSLGTGYGYTF
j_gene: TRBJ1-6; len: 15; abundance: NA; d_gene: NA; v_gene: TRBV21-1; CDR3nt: TGTGCCAGCAGCAGTAAAGGGGACGATAATTCACCCCTCCACTTT; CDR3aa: CASSSKGDDNSPLHF
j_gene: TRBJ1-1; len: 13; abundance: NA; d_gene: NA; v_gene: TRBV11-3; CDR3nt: TGTGCCAGCAGCTTAGGGGAGAAGGAAATAGCTTTCTTT; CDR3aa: CASSLGEKEIAFF
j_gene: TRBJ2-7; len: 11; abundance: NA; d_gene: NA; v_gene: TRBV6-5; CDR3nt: TGTGCCTGCAATAGAGGGTACGAGCAGTACTTC; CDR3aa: CACNRGYEQYF
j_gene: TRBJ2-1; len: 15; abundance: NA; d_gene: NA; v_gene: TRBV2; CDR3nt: TGTGCCAGCAGTGCGGAAACTCTCCGGAATAATGAGCAGTTCTTC; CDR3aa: CASSAETLRNNEQFF
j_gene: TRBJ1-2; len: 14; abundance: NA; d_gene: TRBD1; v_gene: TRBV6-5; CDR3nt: TGTGCCAGCAGTTATGGGACAGGGAACTATGGCTACACCTTC; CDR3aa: CASSYGTGNYGYTF
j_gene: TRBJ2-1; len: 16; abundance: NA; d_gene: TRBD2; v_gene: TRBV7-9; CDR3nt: TGTGCCAGCAGCTTGCCCGGGACTAGCGGGAACAATGAGCAGTTCTTC; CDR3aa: CASSLPGTSGNNEQFF
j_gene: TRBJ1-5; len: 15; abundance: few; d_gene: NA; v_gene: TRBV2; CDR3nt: TGTGCCAGCCACCCGATGGGGGGTAGCAATCAGCCCCAGCATTTT; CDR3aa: CASHPMGGSNQPQHF
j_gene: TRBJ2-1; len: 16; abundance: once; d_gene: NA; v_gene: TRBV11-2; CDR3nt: TGTGCCAGCAGCTCGATCGACAGGATCTCCTACAATGAGCAGTTCTTC; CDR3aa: CASSSIDRISYNEQFF
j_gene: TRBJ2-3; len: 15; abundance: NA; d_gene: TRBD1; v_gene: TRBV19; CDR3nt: TGTGCCAGTAGTATAGACGGGACAGGGCCTCCTACGCAGTATTTT; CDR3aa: CASSIDGTGPPTQYF
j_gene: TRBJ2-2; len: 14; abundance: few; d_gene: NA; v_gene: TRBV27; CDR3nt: TGTGCCAGCAGTTTCACTGGCCTCACCGGGGAGCTGTTTTTT; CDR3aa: CASSFTGLTGELFF
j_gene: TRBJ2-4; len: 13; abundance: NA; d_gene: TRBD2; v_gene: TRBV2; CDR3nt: TGTGCCACGACCGCGGGGGGTAAAAACATTCAGTACTTC; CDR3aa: CATTAGGKNIQYF
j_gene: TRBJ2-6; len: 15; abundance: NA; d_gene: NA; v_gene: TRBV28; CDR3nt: TGTGCCAGCACCAGGGGGGGGTCTGGGGCCAACGTCCTGACTTTC; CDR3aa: CASTRGGSGANVLTF
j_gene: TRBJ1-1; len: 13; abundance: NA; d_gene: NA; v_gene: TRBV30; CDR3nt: TGTGCCTGGAGTACCCCACCGAACACTGAAGCTTTCTTT; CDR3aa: CAWSTPPNTEAFF
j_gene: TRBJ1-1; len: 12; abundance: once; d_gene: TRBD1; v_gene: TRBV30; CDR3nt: TGTGCCTGGAGCAGGGGGCGCACTGAAGCTTTCTTT; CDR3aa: CAWSRGRTEAFF
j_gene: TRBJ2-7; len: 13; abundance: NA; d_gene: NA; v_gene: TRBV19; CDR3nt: TGTGCCAGTAGTTCAAGGGTTACCTACGAGCAGTACTTC; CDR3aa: CASSSRVTYEQYF
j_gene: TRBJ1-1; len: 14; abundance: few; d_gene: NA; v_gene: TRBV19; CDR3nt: TGTGCCAGTAGTATAGACCGAGGGACCACTGAAGCTTTCTTT; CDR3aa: CASSIDRGTTEAFF
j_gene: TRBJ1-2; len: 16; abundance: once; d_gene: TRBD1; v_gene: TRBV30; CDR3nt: TGTGCCTGGAGCCCGGGACAGCTTCCATCTAACTATGGCTACACCTTC; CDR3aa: CAWSPGQLPSNYGYTF
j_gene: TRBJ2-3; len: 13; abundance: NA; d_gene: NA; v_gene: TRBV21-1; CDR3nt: TGTGCCAGCACGAGGAGTCGCACAGATACGCAGTATTTT; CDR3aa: CASTRSRTDTQYF
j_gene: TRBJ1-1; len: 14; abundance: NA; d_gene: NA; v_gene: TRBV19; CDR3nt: TGTGCCAGTAGGGGGATGGGCATGAACACTGAAGCTTTCTTT; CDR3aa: CASRGMGMNTEAFF
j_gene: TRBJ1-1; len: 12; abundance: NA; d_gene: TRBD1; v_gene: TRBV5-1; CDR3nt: TGCGCCAGCAGCTTGACAGGGGGCGCGGCTTTCTTT; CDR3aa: CASSLTGGAAFF
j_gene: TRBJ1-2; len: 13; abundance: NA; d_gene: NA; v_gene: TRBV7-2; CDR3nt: TGTGCCAGCAGCTTAGCGAGCGTCTATGGCTACACCTTC; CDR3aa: CASSLASVYGYTF
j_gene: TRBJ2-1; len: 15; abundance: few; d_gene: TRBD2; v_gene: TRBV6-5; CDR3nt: TGTGCCAGCAGTCCAAATAGCGGGGAGTACAATGAGCAGTTCTTC; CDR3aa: CASSPNSGEYNEQFF
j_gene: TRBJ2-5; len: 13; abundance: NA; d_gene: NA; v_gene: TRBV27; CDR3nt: TGTGCCAGCAGTTTACGTCCCCAAGAGACCCAGTACTTC; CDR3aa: CASSLRPQETQYF
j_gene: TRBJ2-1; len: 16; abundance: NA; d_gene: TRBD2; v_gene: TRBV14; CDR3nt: TGTGCCAGCAGCCCAGATCTAGCGGGAGGCCACAATGAGCAGTTCTTC; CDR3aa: CASSPDLAGGHNEQFF
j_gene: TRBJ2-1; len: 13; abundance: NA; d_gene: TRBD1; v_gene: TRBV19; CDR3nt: TGTGCCAGCTCCCGGGACAGGGGGAATGAGCAGTTCTTC; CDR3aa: CASSRDRGNEQFF
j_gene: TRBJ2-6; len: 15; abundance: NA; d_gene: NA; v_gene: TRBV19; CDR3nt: TGTGCCAGTAGTATTTCCAGCTCTGGGGCCAACGTCCTGACTTTC; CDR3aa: CASSISSSGANVLTF
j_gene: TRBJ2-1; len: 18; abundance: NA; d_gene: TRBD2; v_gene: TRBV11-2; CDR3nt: TGTGCCAGCAGCTTATCCTGGGGGACTAGCCGGTCCTACAATGAGCAGTTCTTC; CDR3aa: CASSLSWGTSRSYNEQFF
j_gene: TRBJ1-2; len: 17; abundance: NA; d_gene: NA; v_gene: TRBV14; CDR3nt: TGTGCCAGCAGCCAAGAGAGAGACAGGCGGTTACCCTATGGCTACACCTTC; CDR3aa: CASSQERDRRLPYGYTF
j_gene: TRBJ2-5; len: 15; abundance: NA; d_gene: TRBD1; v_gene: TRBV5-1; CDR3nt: TGCGCCAGCAGCGCTCAGCCAGGGGGCCAGGAGACCCAGTACTTC; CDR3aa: CASSAQPGGQETQYF
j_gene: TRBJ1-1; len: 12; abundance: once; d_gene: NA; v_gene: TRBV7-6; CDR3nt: TGTGCCAGCAGCTTGCCAGGGACTGAAGCTTTCTTT; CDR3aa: CASSLPGTEAFF
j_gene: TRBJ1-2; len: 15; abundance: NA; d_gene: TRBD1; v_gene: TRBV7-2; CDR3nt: TGTGCCAGCAGCGTAGGGACAGGGCTCCTCTATGGCTACACCTTC; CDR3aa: CASSVGTGLLYGYTF
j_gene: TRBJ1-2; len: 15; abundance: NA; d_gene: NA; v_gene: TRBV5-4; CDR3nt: TGTGCCAGCAGCTTGGCAAGGGATTGGAACTATGGCTACACCTTC; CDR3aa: CASSLARDWNYGYTF